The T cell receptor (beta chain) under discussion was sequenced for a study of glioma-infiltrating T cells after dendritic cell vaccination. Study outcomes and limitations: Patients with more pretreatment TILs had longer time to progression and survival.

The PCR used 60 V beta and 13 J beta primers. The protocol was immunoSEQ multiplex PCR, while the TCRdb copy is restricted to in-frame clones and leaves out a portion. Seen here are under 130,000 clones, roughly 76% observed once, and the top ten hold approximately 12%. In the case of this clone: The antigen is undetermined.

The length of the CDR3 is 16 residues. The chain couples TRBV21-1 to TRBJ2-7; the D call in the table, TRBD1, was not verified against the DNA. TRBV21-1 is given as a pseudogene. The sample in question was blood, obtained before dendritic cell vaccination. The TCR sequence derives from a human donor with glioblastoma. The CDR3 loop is CASSLVRGQGAIEQYF. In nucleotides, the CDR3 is TGTGCCAGCAGCCTTGTCCGGGGACAGGGGGCAATCGAGCAGTACTTC.